Below, one T cell receptor beta chain is given with its context. These data are taken from a study of blood T cell repertoires in COVID-19. Study context: The origin of the acute and convalescent COVID-19 samples was the United States, Italy and Spain. In each case, the material was cDNA or gDNA derived from T cells, B-cell-depleted T cells, or PBMCs.

As handled by the study authors: Estimation of nucleated cell counts was performed using reference gene primer amplification. The protocol was immunoSEQ multiplex PCR, while the TCRdb copy is restricted to in-frame clones and leaves out a portion. The D gene and trimming were derived from the DNA, and the V and J assignments and clone size from that table. The table lists a few hundred thousand clones, around 90% of them singletons. The CDR3 spans 15 residues. CDR1 and CDR2 (germline): MGHDK, SYGVNS. V trimming: 3 bases; J trimming: 0 bases; junction bases outside the gene matches: 3. Ages ranged from about 18 to 100 years, with residence in under 25 US areas.

This rearrangement joins TRBV25-1 to TRBJ2-5; TRBD1 matches at 8 bases. This sequence was found in a woman aged 18-35 years who had recovered from COVID-19. The specimen sequenced was PBMCs or T cells enriched from blood (not recorded which). CDR3 bases: TGTGCCAGCAGTGAGTACAGGGGGTACCAAGAGACCCAGTACTTC. Translated, it gives CASSEYRGYQETQYF.